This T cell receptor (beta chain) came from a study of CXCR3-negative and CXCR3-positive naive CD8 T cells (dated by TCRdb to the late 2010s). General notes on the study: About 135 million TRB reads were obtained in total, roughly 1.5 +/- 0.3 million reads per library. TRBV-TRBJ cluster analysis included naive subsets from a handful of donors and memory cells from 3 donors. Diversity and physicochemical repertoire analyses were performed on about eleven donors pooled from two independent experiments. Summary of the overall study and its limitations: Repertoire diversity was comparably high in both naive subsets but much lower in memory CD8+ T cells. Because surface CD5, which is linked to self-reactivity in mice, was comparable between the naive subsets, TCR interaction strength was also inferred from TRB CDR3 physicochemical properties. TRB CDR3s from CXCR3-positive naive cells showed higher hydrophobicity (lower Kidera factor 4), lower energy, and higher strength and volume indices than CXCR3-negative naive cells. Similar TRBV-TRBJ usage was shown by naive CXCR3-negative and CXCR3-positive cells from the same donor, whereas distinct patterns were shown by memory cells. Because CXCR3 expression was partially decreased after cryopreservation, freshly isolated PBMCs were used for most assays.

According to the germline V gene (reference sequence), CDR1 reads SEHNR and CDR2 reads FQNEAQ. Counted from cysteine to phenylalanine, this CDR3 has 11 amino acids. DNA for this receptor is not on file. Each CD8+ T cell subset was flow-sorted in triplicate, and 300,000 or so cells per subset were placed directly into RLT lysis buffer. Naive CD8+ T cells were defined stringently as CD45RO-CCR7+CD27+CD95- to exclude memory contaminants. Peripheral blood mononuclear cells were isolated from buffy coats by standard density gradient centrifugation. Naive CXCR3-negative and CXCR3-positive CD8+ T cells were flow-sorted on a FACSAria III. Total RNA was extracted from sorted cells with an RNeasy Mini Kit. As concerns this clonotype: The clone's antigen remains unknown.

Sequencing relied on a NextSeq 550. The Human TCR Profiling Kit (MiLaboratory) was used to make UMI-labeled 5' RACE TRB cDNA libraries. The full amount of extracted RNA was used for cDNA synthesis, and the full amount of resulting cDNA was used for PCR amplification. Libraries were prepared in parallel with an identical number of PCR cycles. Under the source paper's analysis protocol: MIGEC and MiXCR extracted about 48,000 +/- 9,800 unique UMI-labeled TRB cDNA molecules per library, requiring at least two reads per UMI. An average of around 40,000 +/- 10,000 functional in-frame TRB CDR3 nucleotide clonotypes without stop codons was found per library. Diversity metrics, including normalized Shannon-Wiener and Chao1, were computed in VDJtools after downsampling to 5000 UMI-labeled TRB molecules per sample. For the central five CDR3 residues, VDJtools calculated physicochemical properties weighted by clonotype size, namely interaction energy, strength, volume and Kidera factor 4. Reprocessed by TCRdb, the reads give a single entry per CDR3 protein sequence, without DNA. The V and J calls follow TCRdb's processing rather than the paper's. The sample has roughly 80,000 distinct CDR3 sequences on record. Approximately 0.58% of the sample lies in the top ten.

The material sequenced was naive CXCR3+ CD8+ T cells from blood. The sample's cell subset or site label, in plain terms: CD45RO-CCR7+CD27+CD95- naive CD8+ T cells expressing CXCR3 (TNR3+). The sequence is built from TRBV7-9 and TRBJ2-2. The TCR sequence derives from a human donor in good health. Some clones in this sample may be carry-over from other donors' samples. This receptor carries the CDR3 CASTYGSELFF.